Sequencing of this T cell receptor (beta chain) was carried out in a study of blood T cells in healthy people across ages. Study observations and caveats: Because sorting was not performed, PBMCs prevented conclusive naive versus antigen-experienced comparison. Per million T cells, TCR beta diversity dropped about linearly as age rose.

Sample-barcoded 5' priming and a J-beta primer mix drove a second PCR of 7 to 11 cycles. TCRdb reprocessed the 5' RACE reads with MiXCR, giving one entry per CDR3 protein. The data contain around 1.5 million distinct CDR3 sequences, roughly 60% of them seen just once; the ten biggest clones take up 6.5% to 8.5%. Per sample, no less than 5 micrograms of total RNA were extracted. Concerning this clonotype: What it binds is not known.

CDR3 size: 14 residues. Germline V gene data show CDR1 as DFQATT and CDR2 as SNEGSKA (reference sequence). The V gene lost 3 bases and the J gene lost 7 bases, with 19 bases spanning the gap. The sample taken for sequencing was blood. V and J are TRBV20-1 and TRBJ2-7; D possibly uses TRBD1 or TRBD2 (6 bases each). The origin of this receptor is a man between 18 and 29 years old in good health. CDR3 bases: TGCAGTGCTAGCTCCACCGACGGGGGCAATGAGCAGTACTTC. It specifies CSASSTDGGNEQYF.